These T cell receptor beta chains were read from a single sample in a study of regulatory T cells in long-lasting Graves disease. In TCRdb, the multiplex PCR reads were re-called with MiXCR into one record per CDR3 protein. The data hold about 340,000 distinct CDR3 sequences, with around a fifth observed a single time. The material sequenced was peripheral blood mononuclear cells (PBMCs), taken when the disease was refractory, from a patient treated with antithyroid drugs. Every receptor here comes from a female donor with Graves disease. The CDR3 runs from the conserved cysteine through the conserved F or W.

V gene	CDR3 protein
TRBV5-1	CASSLGHTSNYGYTF
TRBV7-8	CASSKRDRARETQYF
TRBV7-9	CASSHSTYF
TRBV12-3/TRBV12-4	CASSSSGGGHYEQYF
TRBV28	CASSPMARRRQDQYF
TRBV20-1	CSASQVETQYF
TRBV30	CAWRAPQGNQPQHF
TRBV30	CAWSPKSPTSGAFF
TRBV28	CASSSADKNIQYF
TRBV5-1	CASSLGHDSNQPQHF